The 32 T cell receptor beta chains below all came from one sample that was sequenced in a study of regulatory T cells in long-lasting Graves disease. Time point denoted: newly diagnosed GD, antithyroid drugs for less than 3 months. After RNA was extracted from PBMCs, the TCR library was made from it. Through Arm-PCR of CDR3 regions and iRepertoire HTBI primers, TCR beta libraries were built. TCRdb ran MiXCR on the multiplex PCR reads and lists one entry per CDR3 protein. Of roughly 500,000 distinct CDR3 sequences listed, more than 10% are singletons. These data are also associated with another study on T cells in Graves' hyperthyroidism and ophthalmopathy.

The sample here was peripheral blood mononuclear cells (PBMCs), taken at new diagnosis, from a patient treated with antithyroid drugs. The receptors stem from a woman aged 30 to 39 with Graves disease.

This clonotype was counted a few times. The rearrangement uses TRBV5-6 and TRBJ2-1; weak D call: TRBD1 (6 bases). The V gene lost 0 bases and the J gene lost 2 bases, with 12 bases spanning the gap. Germline values: CDR1 SGHDT, CDR2 YYEEEE. CDR3 length equals 16 residues. CDR3 sequence (DNA): TGTGCCAGCAGCTTGGCCGTGACAGGCCCCTACAATGAGCAGTTCTTC. It codes for CASSLAVTGPYNEQFF.

In its sample, this clonotype was seen a few times. The chain links TRBV4-2 to TRBJ2-7; 10 bases line up with TRBD2. The CDR3 consists of 16 residues. Losses at the gene ends were 2 bases for V and 4 bases for J; bases not matched to a gene: 8. Per germline, CDR1 LGHNA and CDR2 YNFKEQ. The CDR3 sequence is CASSQMLASGSYEQYF. The DNA for the CDR3 is TGTGCCAGCAGCCAAATGCTCGCTAGCGGGAGTTACGAGCAGTACTTC.

This clonotype has ten or more counts. J is TRBJ1-2 and V is TRBV7-9; no clear D. The CDR3 runs 15 residues. The ends were cut back, 5 bases at V and 5 bases at J, with 18 bases in the middle. Germline CDR1 is SEHNR and CDR2 is FQNEAQ (reference sequence). CDR3 amino acids: CASSLPSPRSYGYTF. CDR3 nucleotides: TGTGCCAGCAGCCTCCCAAGCCCGAGATCATATGGCTACACCTTC.

This clonotype turned up a few times. This sequence joins TRBV7-9 and TRBJ2-7; TRBD1 or TRBD2 may be the D gene (5 bases each). Trimming removed 7 bases at V and 3 bases at J, with 10 bases between. The V gene's germline CDR1 is SEHNR and CDR2 FQNEAQ (reference sequence). This CDR3 is 12 amino acids long. Here the CDR3 reads CASIGENYEQYF. The CDR3 nucleotides read TGTGCCAGCATAGGGGAGAACTACGAGCAGTACTTC.

This clonotype was detected ten times or more. The rearrangement uses TRBV28 and TRBJ2-3; D is possibly TRBD1 (5 bases). Per germline, CDR1 MDHEN and CDR2 SYDVKM. The V end lost 3 bases, the J end lost 4 bases, and 14 bases lay between the germline ends. The CDR3 loop spans 15 amino acids. The CDR3 loop is CASSLAGSSADTQYF. As DNA, the CDR3 is TGTGCCAGCAGTTTGGCAGGGTCTAGTGCAGATACGCAGTATTTT.

As for this clonotype: This clone may be a read error of a much larger clone one base away. V is TRBV28 and J is TRBJ1-3; perhaps TRBD1 as D (6 bases). This CDR3 spans 14 amino acids. Germline CDR1 reads MDHEN; CDR2 reads SYDVKM. V gave up 5 bases and J gave up 4 bases, with 12 bases separating them. This CDR3 reads CASSPPGQGNTIYF. DNA for the CDR3: TGTGCCAGCAGTCCCCCGGGACAAGGAAACACCATATATTTT.

This clonotype has at least ten counts. The chain uses TRBV5-1 and TRBJ2-1; D unclear. Germline V gives CDR1 SGHRS, CDR2 YFSETQ. The germline V and J ends were trimmed by 4 bases and 5 bases, with 10 bases remaining between them. The CDR3 totals 13 residues. CDR3 amino acids: CASSGRVDNEQFF. The CDR3 DNA reads as TGCGCCAGCAGCGGACGGGTCGACAATGAGCAGTTCTTC.

This clonotype showed up many times. V is TRBV20-1 and J is TRBJ2-7; 7 bases are a match to TRBD1. Germline V gene data show CDR1 as DFQATT and CDR2 as SNEGSKA (reference sequence). The CDR3 is 14 amino acids. The junction had 9 bases not matched to a gene; V was cut back by 6 bases and J by 1 base. The CDR3 region is CSAKMTGRSYEQYF. CDR3 sequence (DNA): TGCAGTGCAAAGATGACAGGGCGGTCCTACGAGCAGTACTTC.

This clonotype came up many times. The CDR3 DNA reads TGCAGTGCTAGGCCAAGGGGGTTTGAGCAGTTCTTC. Its translation is CSARPRGFEQFF. The rearrangement uses TRBV20-1 and TRBJ2-1, with D possibly being TRBD1 (6 bases). Trimming stripped 3 bases from V and 9 bases from J, with 12 bases between. The length of the CDR3 is 12 residues. Germline-derived CDR1 and CDR2 are DFQATT and SNEGSKA (reference sequence).

This clonotype was detected only a few times. This rearrangement joins TRBV12-3 or TRBV12-4 to TRBJ1-5; the D gene is possibly TRBD1 (5 bases). The CDR3 has 13 amino acids. V was pared by 7 bases and J by 7 bases, with 14 bases between. In DNA form, the CDR3 reads TGTGCCAGCAAAACGGGGGAGGGGCAGCCCCAGCATTTT. Translating gives CASKTGEGQPQHF.

This clonotype occurred a few times. This chain joins TRBV5-1 and TRBJ1-1, with D perhaps matching TRBD1 (6 bases). The V gene's germline CDR1 is SGHRS and CDR2 YFSETQ. V lost 0 bases and J lost 4, with 13 bases in between. The CDR3 spans 15 residues. The chain's CDR3 is CASSLESTGITEAFF. Here the CDR3 DNA reads TGCGCCAGCAGCTTGGAAAGTACAGGGATCACTGAAGCTTTCTTT.

This clonotype was recorded at least ten times. V usage is TRBV20-1 and J usage is TRBJ2-3, with 9 bases that match TRBD1. With 7 bases clipped from V and 0 bases from J, the junction kept 8 bases outside the gene matches. Germline V CDR1 and CDR2: DFQATT, SNEGSKA (reference sequence). The CDR3 runs to 15 residues. The CDR3 nucleotides are TGCAGTGTCCTTACCGGGACAGGGAGCACAGATACGCAGTATTTT. Amino acid sequence: CSVLTGTGSTDTQYF.

This clonotype has a handful of counts. The genes are TRBV7-2 and TRBJ1-1, with D tentatively TRBD1 (5 bases). Germline CDR1 SGHTA, CDR2 FQGNSA. The CDR3 is made up of 13 amino acids. V was shortened by 5 bases and J by 5 bases, with 12 bases between the two germline ends. CDR3 sequence: CASSLTGPTEAFF. The CDR3 nucleotides read TGTGCCAGCAGCCTTACAGGACCAACTGAAGCTTTCTTT.

The chain combines TRBV19 with TRBJ1-1, with D perhaps matching TRBD1 (5 bases). The V and J ends lost 6 bases and 5 bases respectively, with 19 bases between them. The CDR3 sequence is 15 residues long. Germline-derived CDR1 and CDR2 are LNHDA and SQIVND (reference sequence). CDR3 nucleotides: TGTGCCAGTAGACTAGGGGCGGGCCTCGAGACTGAAGCTTTCTTT. Translation: CASRLGAGLETEAFF.

This clonotype was counted many times. This rearrangement joins TRBV11-2 to TRBJ2-7; TRBD2 is a possible D gene (6 bases). Trimming shortened V by 5 bases and J by 0 bases, and 17 bases separated the two germline ends. The germline V gene has CDR1 SGHAT and CDR2 FQNNGV. This CDR3 region has 16 residues. CDR3 in DNA: TGTGCCAGCAGCGAGCCGGGACTTTCGAGCTCCTACGAGCAGTACTTC. It specifies CASSEPGLSSSYEQYF.

This clonotype was seen at least ten times. The genes are TRBV30 and TRBJ1-5; TRBD1 matches at 10 bases. Trimming at V came to 5 bases and at J to 7 bases, leaving 5 bases not matched to a gene. Germline V CDR1 and CDR2: GTSNPN, SVGIG (reference sequence). The CDR3 runs to 13 residues. The CDR3 region has the DNA TGTGCCTGGGCGACAGGGGGCATGCAGCCCCAGCATTTT. Translated: CAWATGGMQPQHF.

This chain links TRBV11-2 with TRBJ2-5, with 13 bases lining up with TRBD2. V dropped 5 bases and J dropped 2; count of bases not matched to a gene: 11. The CDR3 consists of 18 residues. In germline, CDR1 is SGHAT, CDR2 FQNNGV. The CDR3, as DNA: TGTGCCAGCAGCAGACGACTAGCGGGAGGTTCGGGTCAAGAGACCCAGTACTTC. It yields the protein CASSRRLAGGSGQETQYF.

This clonotype was detected many times. V gene TRBV3-1 combines with J gene TRBJ1-2; D uncertain. Looked up from germline, CDR1 is LGHDT and CDR2 is YNNKEL (reference sequence). The length of the CDR3 is 15 residues. V gave up 0 bases and J gave up 8 bases, with 16 bases separating them. The CDR3 DNA reads as TGTGCCAGCAGCCAAGATTGGGCAGCCCTAGCCGGCTACACCTTC. It specifies CASSQDWAALAGYTF. Full variable domain (remainder filled in from reference TRBV3-1 and TRBJ1-2): DTAVSQTPKYLVTQMGNDKSIKCEQNLGHDTMYWYKQDSKKFLKIMFSYNNKELIINETVPNRFSPKSPDKAHLNLHINSLELGDSAVYFCASSQDWAALAGYTFGSGTRLTVV.

This clonotype was detected many times. The V gene is TRBV4-3, the J gene TRBJ2-1; 11 bases match TRBD2. The CDR3 length is 17 residues. V lost 0 bases to trimming and J lost 7 bases; unmatched junction nucleotides: 8. Germline V gene sequence: CDR1 LGHNA, CDR2 YSLEER. Written as DNA, the CDR3 is TGCGCCAGCAGCCAAGAGGCTAGCGGGGGGTGGGTGAATGAGCAGTTCTTC. Protein product: CASSQEASGGWVNEQFF.

This clonotype occurred a few times. The chain couples TRBV7-9 to TRBJ2-7; TRBD1 is a possible D gene (6 bases). V lost 4 bases to trimming and J lost 0 bases, with 19 bases between them. This CDR3 is 17 amino acids long. Germline values: CDR1 SEHNR, CDR2 FQNEAQ (reference sequence). CDR3 DNA sequence: TGTGCCAGCAGCTGGAAGCGCAGGGGCGTGAGCTCCTACGAGCAGTACTTC. This gives the protein CASSWKRRGVSSYEQYF.

This clonotype has a count of ten or more. The rearrangement links TRBV4-1 to TRBJ2-1; 10 bases align to TRBD2. Germline V gives CDR1 MGHRA, CDR2 YSYEKL. V shed 1 base and J 9 bases; nucleotides not matched to a gene: 6. There are 15 residues in the CDR3. The chain's CDR3 is CASSQGLAGVREQFF. The CDR3, as DNA: TGCGCCAGCAGCCAAGGGCTAGCGGGAGTACGTGAGCAGTTCTTC.

The table lists this clonotype with many counts. This chain links TRBV6-1 with TRBJ2-1; TRBD1 matches at 7 bases. Trimming removed 3 bases from V and 0 bases from J; junction bases left unmatched: 8. The CDR3 spans 17 residues. Germline-derived CDR1 and CDR2 are MNHNS and SASEGT. The CDR3 nucleotides read TGTGCCAGCAGTGACCGGACAGGAGCTAGCTCCTACAATGAGCAGTTCTTC. This gives the protein CASSDRTGASSYNEQFF.

This clonotype was detected many times. The chain has TRBV3-1 and TRBJ2-2; 11 nucleotides align to TRBD2. CDR1 is LGHDT and CDR2 is YNNKEL in the germline V gene (reference sequence). The CDR3 is made up of 13 amino acids. J gave up 6 bases and V 8 bases, and 2 bases lay outside the gene matches. CDR3 loop: CASELAGAGELFF. CDR3 DNA: TGTGCCAGCGAACTAGCGGGAGCCGGGGAGCTGTTTTTT.

J is TRBJ2-7 and V is TRBV6-1; TRBD1 might be the D (5 bases). Germline loops: CDR1 MNHNS, CDR2 SASEGT. CDR3 length: 15 amino acids. Trimming shortened V by 6 bases and J by 3 bases, and 18 bases separated the two germline ends. The CDR3 is CASSPAVGVVYEQYF. The DNA of the CDR3 is TGTGCCAGCAGCCCGGCGGTAGGGGTCGTCTACGAGCAGTACTTC.

This clonotype came up many times. The chain links TRBV6-1 to TRBJ1-2; D might be TRBD1 (6 bases). V lost 5 bases and J lost 7, with 14 bases in between. The CDR3 runs to 13 residues. The germline V gene has CDR1 MNHNS and CDR2 SASEGT. CDR3 loop: CASSPTTGRGYTF. Written as DNA, the CDR3 is TGTGCCAGCAGTCCTACGACAGGTCGTGGCTACACCTTC.

This clonotype was observed a handful of times. V is TRBV7-9 and J is TRBJ1-1; D may be TRBD1 (6 bases). The V end lost 8 bases, the J end lost 1 base, and 23 bases lay between the germline ends. The CDR3 spans 17 residues. Germline CDR1 SEHNR, CDR2 FQNEAQ (reference sequence). CDR3 in amino acids: CASGRTIKRQENTEAFF. CDR3 sequence (DNA): TGTGCCAGCGGCCGAACGATAAAGAGACAGGAGAACACTGAAGCTTTCTTT.

This clonotype was detected many times. The chain has TRBV3-1 and TRBJ2-3; no reliable D call. The CDR3 spans 11 residues. Looked up from germline, CDR1 is LGHDT and CDR2 is YNNKEL (reference sequence). V lost 3 bases and J lost 7, with 5 bases in between. CDR3 DNA sequence: TGTGCCAGCAGCCAGGCATATACGCAGTATTTT. Encoded protein: CASSQAYTQYF.

For this clonotype: A much larger clonotype is one base distant, so this may be a read error. The rearrangement joins TRBV20-1 to TRBJ2-5, with 15 bases that match TRBD2. The last part of the DNA fits TRBJ2-1 better; the J call may be wrong. Germline loops: CDR1 DFQATT, CDR2 SNEGSKA (reference sequence). The CDR3 is 16 residues long. CDR3 protein: CSANGLAGGPGNEQFF. For the CDR3, the DNA is TGCAGTGCCAACGGACTAGCGGGAGGGCCGGGCAATGAGCAGTTCTTC.

This clonotype was detected ten times or more. The gene calls are TRBV3-1 and TRBJ2-3; no clear D. Germline V gene data show CDR1 as LGHDT and CDR2 as YNNKEL (reference sequence). Trimming removed 3 bases from V and 2 bases from J, with 6 bases in between. This CDR3 comprises 13 residues. The CDR3 loop reads CASSHSFTDTQYF. In DNA form, the CDR3 reads TGTGCCAGCAGCCACAGTTTCACAGATACGCAGTATTTT.

This clonotype was seen many times. This sequence joins TRBV28 and TRBJ2-7; 9 bases fit TRBD1. The germline V gene encodes CDR1 MDHEN and CDR2 SYDVKM. The length of the CDR3 is 17 residues. With V trimmed by 8 bases and J by 3 bases, 17 bases remained unmatched. CDR3 coding DNA: TGTGCCAGCTCCTCTGTTCGGGGGGACAGGGCTTACTACGAGCAGTACTTC. Translating gives CASSSVRGDRAYYEQYF.

This clonotype was detected ten times or more. This chain connects TRBV15 to TRBJ1-2, with no clear D. This CDR3 is built from 16 residues. Germline assignment: CDR1 LNHNV and CDR2 YYDKDF (reference sequence). Trimming shortened V by 0 bases and J by 2 bases, and 13 bases separated the two germline ends. The chain's CDR3 is CATSRDIGAGNYGYTF. In nucleotides, the CDR3 is TGTGCCACCAGCAGAGATATAGGCGCTGGGAACTATGGCTACACCTTC. Full variable domain (rest looked up from reference TRBV15 and TRBJ1-2): DAMVIQNPRYQVTQFGKPVTLSCSQTLNHNVMYWYQQKSSQAPKLLFHYYDKDFNNEADTPDNFQSRRPNTSFCFLDIRSPGLGDTAMYLCATSRDIGAGNYGYTFGSGTRLTVV.

The chain combines TRBV4-3 with TRBJ2-5; 9 bases agree with TRBD2. Germline V lookup: CDR1 LGHNA, CDR2 YSLEER. The CDR3 is 15 residues long. J lost 4 bases, V lost 3 bases, and 6 bases had no gene match. The DNA for the CDR3 is TGCGCCAGCAGCCAGGGGACTAGCCGGGGAGAGACCCAGTACTTC. This gives the protein CASSQGTSRGETQYF.